The 16 T cell receptor beta chains below come from one sample, sequenced in a study of regulatory T cells. Notes on the study in general: In CD3G-deficient patients, conventional CD4+ T cells were enriched for hydrophobic CDR3 residues at positions 6 and 7.

Their antigens remain unidentified. The PCR used 52 TRBV and 13 TRBJ primers. Using immunoSEQ multiplex PCR, the repertoire was profiled, and TCRdb retains in-frame clones only, with some absent. The sample consists of tens of thousands of clones, 93% of them appearing once. The sample consisted of conventional CD4+ T cells sorted from blood. Receptors originate from a child under 10 years old with CD3G deficiency.

The chain has TRBV18 and TRBJ2-3; no clear D gene. The V end lost 6 bases, the J end lost 0 bases, and 7 bases lay between the germline ends. The CDR3 has 13 residues. The germline V gene has CDR1 KGHSH and CDR2 LQKENI. The CDR3: CASSPTSTDTQYF. CDR3 nucleotide sequence: TGTGCCAGCTCTCCTACTAGCACAGATACGCAGTATTTT.

The rearrangement links TRBV28 to TRBJ2-6; the match to TRBD1 covers 8 bases. The CDR3 is 17 residues long. The germline V gene encodes CDR1 MDHEN and CDR2 SYDVKM. V trimming: 2 bases; J trimming: 2 bases; junction bases outside the gene matches: 5. The CDR3 region has the DNA TGTGCCAGCAGTTTAAGGACAGGGAGAACTGGGGCCAACGTCCTGACTTTC. Translation gives CASSLRTGRTGANVLTF.

This chain links TRBV7-9 with TRBJ2-5; D is perhaps TRBD2 (6 bases). CDR1 and CDR2 (germline): SEHNR, FQNEAQ (reference sequence). Between the trimmed V and J ends, which lost 1 base and 1 base, there was a span of 10 bases. This CDR3 is built from 15 residues. The DNA for the CDR3 is TGTGCCAGCAGCTTAGTTAGCGGCCTCCAAGAGACCCAGTACTTC. This codes for CASSLVSGLQETQYF.

Comment on this clone: In this CDR3 the conserved last residue, phenylalanine or tryptophan, is missing, so a read error is likely. The DNA is omitted, as the CDR3 cannot be located on it reliably, and the CDR3 follows TCRdb's listing. The V and J genes are TRBV2 and TRBJ1-4. The CDR3 spans 13 amino acids, including both terminal residues. The germline V gene encodes CDR1 SNHLY and CDR2 FYNNEI. The chain's CDR3 is CASRVLGKSSKKG.

The chain employs TRBV19 and TRBJ2-2; 9 bases match TRBD2. Unmatched junction bases numbered 15, after V lost 4 bases and J lost 0 bases. Germline CDR1 LNHDA, CDR2 SQIVND (reference sequence). This CDR3 is 20 amino acids long. CDR3 sequence (DNA): TGTGCCAGTAGTAGGGCAGGCCCTAAGCGGGAGGCAACGAACACCGGGGAGCTGTTTTTT. It yields the protein CASSRAGPKREATNTGELFF.

The chain combines TRBV2 with TRBJ2-7; 12 nucleotides match TRBD1. Germline trimming cut 11 bases from V and 2 bases from J; bases unmatched to any gene: 10. This CDR3 is 15 amino acids long. From germline, CDR1 is SNHLY and CDR2 FYNNEI. This CDR3 reads CAPGQGASFPYEQYF. The CDR3 nucleotides read TGTGCCCCGGGACAGGGGGCCTCCTTTCCCTACGAGCAGTACTTC.

V gene TRBV21-1 combines with J gene TRBJ2-6. TRBV21-1 is tagged as a pseudogene. The CDR3 is 15 residues long. CDR3 region: CASSKGGAGANVLTF. Here the CDR3 DNA reads TGTGCCAGCAGCAAAGGTGGTGCTGGGGCCAACGTCCTGACTTTC.

As regards this clone: The identical CDR3 is also encoded by other nucleotide sequences in the sample. The chain carries TRBV5-1 and TRBJ2-1; 12 bases agree with TRBD2. Germline V lookup: CDR1 SGHRS, CDR2 YFSETQ. Trimming removed 1 base from V and 4 bases from J; junction bases left unmatched: 0. The CDR3 sequence is 15 residues long. The CDR3, as DNA: TGCGCCAGCAGCTTGCTAGCGGGAGGGTACAATGAGCAGTTCTTC. Protein product: CASSLLAGGYNEQFF.

About this clone: This sample includes further DNA sequences coding for the same CDR3. The chain combines TRBV7-8 with TRBJ2-7, with a possible D match to TRBD2 (7 bases). The V and J ends lost 0 bases and 3 bases respectively, with 12 bases between them. CDR3 length: 15 residues. CDR1 and CDR2 from the germline V gene are SGHVS and FQNEAQ. The CDR3 sequence is CASSLAGGGLYEQYF. In nucleotides, the CDR3 is TGTGCCAGCAGCTTAGCAGGGGGGGGTCTCTACGAGCAGTACTTC.

This chain uses TRBV28 with TRBJ2-3; D is possibly TRBD1 (5 bases). V lost 4 bases and J lost 1, with 12 bases in between. The CDR3 runs to 15 residues. Per the germline V gene, CDR1 is MDHEN and CDR2 is SYDVKM. The CDR3 region is CASSWFEQGTDTQYF. CDR3 sequence (DNA): TGTGCCAGCAGTTGGTTCGAACAGGGCACAGATACGCAGTATTTT.

CDR3 bases: TGTGCCAGCAGTCGTACCGGCGGTAGCAATCAGCCCCAGCATTTT. This gives the protein CASSRTGGSNQPQHF. The genes are TRBV28 and TRBJ1-5, with D unresolved. Trimming shortened V by 5 bases and J by 0 bases, and 11 bases separated the two germline ends. This CDR3 contains 15 residues. Per germline, CDR1 MDHEN and CDR2 SYDVKM. The complete variable domain, with remaining parts taken from reference TRBV28 and TRBJ1-5, reads DVKVTQSSRYLVKRTGEKVFLECVQDMDHENMFWYRQDPGLGLRLIYFSYDVKMKEKGDIPEGYSVSREKKERFSLILESASTNQTSMYLCASSRTGGSNQPQHFGDGTRLSIL.

This chain connects TRBV6-1 to TRBJ1-2, with D tentatively TRBD1 (5 bases). V was shortened by 7 bases and J by 5 bases, with 11 bases between the two germline ends. Germline CDR1 reads MNHNS; CDR2 reads SASEGT. CDR3 length: 12 amino acids. CDR3 in amino acids: CASKTQGYGYTF. The CDR3 nucleotides are TGTGCCAGCAAAACGCAGGGTTATGGCTACACCTTC.

The genes are TRBV28 and TRBJ2-1, with D hard to call. This CDR3 comprises 11 residues. Germline CDR1 reads MDHEN; CDR2 reads SYDVKM. Trimming stripped 5 bases from V and 4 bases from J, with 3 bases between. CDR3: CASSTYNEQFF. The CDR3 bases are TGTGCCAGCAGTACGTACAATGAGCAGTTCTTC.

The chain joins TRBV28 to TRBJ2-7, with D perhaps matching TRBD1 (6 bases). Trimming took 5 bases from V and 6 from J, leaving 20 bases between them. CDR3 size: 15 residues. Germline CDR1 and CDR2: MDHEN and SYDVKM. CDR3 residues: CASSPRARTVREQYF. The CDR3 region has the DNA TGTGCCAGCAGTCCTAGAGCCCGGACAGTTCGCGAGCAGTACTTC.

This clone was counted a single time. The CDR3 region has the DNA TGTGCCAGCAGCCCCCAGTTCCCTGGGGAGCTGTTTTTT. Translation: CASSPQFPGELFF. This chain links TRBV5-5 with TRBJ2-2, with D unresolved. Germline assignment: CDR1 SGHKS and CDR2 YYEKEE (reference sequence). Trimming removed 4 bases at V and 8 bases at J, with 12 bases between. The CDR3 spans 13 residues. The entire variable domain, with the rest obtained from reference TRBV5-5 and TRBJ2-2, is as follows: DAGVTQSPTHLIKTRGQQVTLRCSPISGHKSVSWYQQVLGQGPQFIFQYYEKEERGRGNFPDRFSARQFPNYSSELNVNALLLGDSALYLCASSPQFPGELFFGEGSRLTVL.

V is TRBV30 and J is TRBJ2-7; D is ambiguous. Between the trimmed V and J ends, which lost 5 bases and 1 base, there was a span of 21 bases. CDR3 length equals 16 residues. Germline loops: CDR1 GTSNPN, CDR2 SVGIG (reference sequence). The CDR3 DNA reads TGTGCCTGGGGCCCCCGACGGCAGAGAGTTTCCTACGAGCAGTACTTC. Protein product: CAWGPRRQRVSYEQYF. Supplemented by reference TRBV30 and TRBJ2-7, the full variable domain reads SQTIHQWPATLVQPVGSPLSLECTVEGTSNPNLYWYRQAAGRGLQLLFYSVGIGQISSEVPQNLSASRPQDRQFILSSKKLLLSDSGFYLCAWGPRRQRVSYEQYFGPGTRLTVT.